These 28 T cell receptor beta chains were all obtained from the same sample, sequenced in a study of human T cells and chemical hapten exposure. The time point here: patch test 2, 6 weeks after DPC sensitization. The treatment was: therapeutic diphenylcyclopropenone sensitization with weekly scalp DPC. Each CDR3 protein is one row after TCRdb ran MiXCR on the RACE reads. The profile shows approximately 96,000 distinct CDR3 sequences, 9.3% of them singletons. The sequences come from whole blood, collected in connection with sensitization to the hapten diphenylcyclopropenone (DPC). The receptor set was obtained from a woman aged 35 to 49 with alopecia areata. Some clones in this sample may be carry-over from other donors' samples.

The gene calls are TRBV4-3 and TRBJ2-2; 7 bases are shared with TRBD2. Germline lookup yields CDR1 LGHNA and CDR2 YSLEER. This CDR3 is 14 amino acids long. The V and J ends lost 5 bases and 4 bases, in that order; junction bases with no gene match: 4. The CDR3 region is CASSILAVTGELFF. The CDR3 nucleotides are TGCGCCAGCAGCATTCTAGCGGTCACCGGGGAGCTGTTTTTT.

In this sample, this clonotype turned up a few times. The genes are TRBV6-2 or TRBV6-3 and TRBJ2-1, with TRBD1 as a possible D gene (6 bases). Germline V gives CDR1 MNHEY, CDR2 SVGEGT. V lost 6 bases, J lost 0 bases, and 9 bases lay in between. This CDR3 has 14 residues. The CDR3 reads CASSQGGSYNEQFF. As DNA, the CDR3 is TGTGCCAGCAGCCAAGGGGGCTCCTACAATGAGCAGTTCTTC.

This clonotype was seen ten or more times. The rearrangement uses TRBV5-1 and TRBJ2-1; the D gene is possibly TRBD1 (6 bases). Trimming pared 1 base from V and 9 bases from J, leaving 14 bases between. Germline loops: CDR1 SGHRS, CDR2 YFSETQ. The length of the CDR3 is 14 residues. The CDR3 reads CASSLQGWSIEQFF. The CDR3 nucleotides read TGCGCCAGCAGCTTGCAGGGGTGGTCAATTGAGCAGTTCTTC.

In its sample, this clonotype was seen a few times. The chain couples TRBV6-6 to TRBJ2-1, with 7 bases that match TRBD1. Germline CDR1 is MNHNY and CDR2 is SVGAGI (reference sequence). Germline trimming cut 5 bases from V and 8 bases from J; bases unmatched to any gene: 9. The CDR3 runs to 14 residues. The CDR3 nucleotides are TGTGCCAGCAGTCCGTCTCGACAGGGCGATGAGCAGTTCTTC. The encoded protein is CASSPSRQGDEQFF.

The sample holds many counts of this clonotype. The chain has TRBV6-2 or TRBV6-3 and TRBJ2-3; 10 bases match TRBD2. Germline V gene lookup returns CDR1 MNHEY and CDR2 SVGEGT. This CDR3 has 15 amino acids. V lost 2 bases, J lost 3 bases, and 2 bases stayed unmatched. The CDR3 DNA reads TGTGCCAGCAGTTACGGGACTAGCGAGACAGATACGCAGTATTTT. The encoded protein is CASSYGTSETDTQYF.

This clonotype was counted at least ten times. The V and J genes are TRBV6-2 or TRBV6-3 and TRBJ1-2; D remains unclear. With 2 bases removed from V and 0 bases from J, the gap between germline ends came to 10 bases. This CDR3 has 15 amino acids. Germline V CDR1 and CDR2: MNHEY, SVGEGT. The CDR3 here is CASSYRTSSNYGYTF. CDR3 bases: TGTGCCAGCAGTTACCGGACGTCGTCTAACTATGGCTACACCTTC.

There are a few counts of this clonotype. The V gene is TRBV12-3 or TRBV12-4, the J gene TRBJ2-2; the D gene is possibly TRBD1 (5 bases). The CDR3 is 14 amino acids. V was clipped by 4 bases and J by 7 bases, with 13 bases between them. As DNA, the CDR3 is TGTGCCAGCAGTTCTGGGCAGGGCCACGGGGAGCTGTTTTTT. This translates into CASSSGQGHGELFF.

This clonotype appeared many times. This chain joins TRBV6-2 or TRBV6-3 and TRBJ2-7, with D unresolved. V lost 6 bases and J 3 bases, leaving 18 bases between the germline ends. The CDR3 covers 15 residues. Germline values: CDR1 MNHEY, CDR2 SVGEGT. DNA for the CDR3: TGTGCCAGCAGCCCTCCCCCCAGGACGCTCTACGAGCAGTACTTC. This codes for CASSPPPRTLYEQYF.

There are many counts of this clonotype. The chain uses TRBV27 and TRBJ2-4; TRBD1 aligns across 8 bases. With 5 bases clipped from V and 2 bases from J, the junction kept 8 bases outside the gene matches. The germline V gene encodes CDR1 MNHEY and CDR2 SMNVEV (reference sequence). CDR3 size: 16 residues. CDR3 loop: CASSDRTGLTKNIQYF. The CDR3 nucleotides read TGTGCCAGCAGTGATCGGACAGGGCTAACCAAAAACATTCAGTACTTC.

At least ten counts were recorded for this clonotype. The rearrangement joins TRBV10-2 to TRBJ2-7; maybe TRBD2 (6 bases). Trimming cost V 6 bases and J 7 bases, with 16 bases left between them. CDR1 is WSHSY, CDR2 SAAADI, per germline. This CDR3 region has 13 residues. The DNA of the CDR3 is TGCGCCAGCAGGCCCGGGGTGGCGGGGGAGCAGTACTTC. Translated: CASRPGVAGEQYF.

This clonotype was counted many times. The V gene is TRBV29-1, the J gene TRBJ2-7; D remains ambiguous. The germline V gene encodes CDR1 SQVTM and CDR2 ANQGSEA. The CDR3 consists of 11 residues. Trimming took off 1 base at V and 4 bases at J, with 5 bases between the two ends. CDR3 sequence: CSVEGFYEQYF. As DNA, the CDR3 is TGCAGCGTTGAAGGTTTTTACGAGCAGTACTTC.

This clonotype has more than one count but fewer than ten. The chain uses TRBV4-1 and TRBJ1-4, with a weak D call TRBD1 (6 bases). The CDR3 is made up of 14 amino acids. Trimming removed 2 bases from V and 7 bases from J, with 11 bases in between. The V gene's germline CDR1 is MGHRA and CDR2 YSYEKL. CDR3 nucleotide sequence: TGCGCCAGCAGCCAACAGGGGTTCGGTGAAAAACTGTTTTTT. Translating it yields CASSQQGFGEKLFF.

This clonotype has at least ten counts. V is TRBV19 and J is TRBJ2-3, with 7 bases aligning to TRBD2. V was clipped by 6 bases and J by 6 bases; unmatched bases: 9. Germline CDR1 is LNHDA and CDR2 is SQIVND (reference sequence). The CDR3 contains 14 residues. The CDR3 region is CASRLGGSSDTQYF. The CDR3 nucleotides are TGTGCCAGTAGGCTTGGCGGGAGTTCCGATACGCAGTATTTT.

With regard to this clonotype: The junction departs from the called germline gene at one end, perhaps through a read error. The chain couples TRBV28 to TRBJ2-7; 9 positions match TRBD1. This CDR3 spans 15 amino acids. Per germline, CDR1 MDHEN and CDR2 SYDVKM. CDR3 loop: CASSSGQGAPYQQYF. CDR3 sequence (DNA): TGTGCCAGCAGTTCGGGACAGGGCGCTCCCTACCAGCAGTACTTC.

The chain links TRBV11-2 to TRBJ2-1; TRBD2 agrees at 10 bases. The CDR3 sequence is 19 residues long. CDR1 SGHAT and CDR2 FQNNGV come from the germline V gene. J gave up 0 bases and V 4 bases, and 12 bases lay outside the gene matches. In DNA form, the CDR3 reads TGTGCCAGCAGCTCCCCCGGTAGCGGGAGGTACAGCTCCTACAATGAGCAGTTCTTC. This translates into CASSSPGSGRYSSYNEQFF.

This clonotype turned up a few times. V usage is TRBV4-2 and J usage is TRBJ2-7, with 8 bases aligning to TRBD2. Germline CDR1 LGHNA, CDR2 YNFKEQ. The CDR3 is made up of 16 amino acids. After removal of 1 base from V and 4 bases from J, the junction contained 9 bases not matched to a gene. The CDR3 spells CASSQGAGTRSYEQYF. The CDR3 bases are TGTGCCAGCAGCCAAGGCGCCGGGACTAGAAGTTACGAGCAGTACTTC.

This chain uses TRBV7-2 with TRBJ2-3; 8 bases are a match to TRBD2. V lost 4 bases and J lost 4; bases outside the gene matches: 4. This CDR3 is built from 14 residues. The germline V gene encodes CDR1 SGHTA and CDR2 FQGNSA. CDR3 sequence reads: CASSSRTSPDTQYF. DNA of the CDR3: TGTGCCAGCAGCTCAAGGACTAGCCCAGATACGCAGTATTTT.

This sequence joins TRBV5-4 and TRBJ2-3; 7 bases match TRBD2. V shed 3 bases and J 0 bases; nucleotides not matched to a gene: 7. Germline lookup yields CDR1 SGHNT and CDR2 YYREEE (reference sequence). This CDR3 contains 16 residues. CDR3 sequence (DNA): TGTGCCAGCAGCTCGCGACTAGCATCAAGCACAGATACGCAGTATTTT. It is translated as CASSSRLASSTDTQYF.

This clonotype was counted ten times or more. The V call is TRBV13, the J call TRBJ1-2; TRBD1 agrees at 7 bases. Losses at the gene ends were 5 bases for V and 6 bases for J; bases not matched to a gene: 18. The germline gives CDR1 PRHDT, CDR2 FYEKMQ (reference sequence). The CDR3 contains 17 residues. Written as DNA, the CDR3 is TGTGCCAGCAGCGTAGCCGACAGGGATGGTGGGTTCGATGGCTACACCTTC. Translated, it gives CASSVADRDGGFDGYTF.

The V gene is TRBV5-4, the J gene TRBJ2-7; the D is unclear. V lost 4 bases and J 4 bases, leaving 15 bases between the germline ends. Germline-derived CDR1 and CDR2 are SGHNT and YYREEE (reference sequence). CDR3 size: 14 residues. This CDR3 reads CASSPDMGRYEQYF. In DNA, the CDR3 is TGTGCCAGCAGCCCAGACATGGGCCGATACGAGCAGTACTTC.

This clonotype occurred a few times. The chain employs TRBV2 and TRBJ2-2; 13 bases line up with TRBD2. V was clipped by 5 bases and J by 6 bases; unmatched bases: 9. Germline V lookup: CDR1 SNHLY, CDR2 FYNNEI. The CDR3 extends over 17 amino acids. The CDR3 bases are TGTGCCAGCAGTTGGATACTAGCGGGAGGGCCGGCCGGGGAGCTGTTTTTT. Protein: CASSWILAGGPAGELFF.

Only a few counts were recorded for this clonotype. The rearrangement uses TRBV7-2 and TRBJ1-6; D gene ambiguous. The V and J ends lost 1 base and 11 bases respectively, with 12 bases between them. CDR3 length: 14 residues. CDR1 and CDR2 (germline): SGHTA, FQGNSA. CDR3 sequence (DNA): TGTGCCAGCAGCTTAGGTTCGAGGCGGGCACCCCTCCACTTT. Protein sequence: CASSLGSRRAPLHF.

This clonotype was observed at least ten times. The V gene is TRBV7-3, the J gene TRBJ2-2; maybe TRBD1 (6 bases). Per the germline V gene, CDR1 is SGHTA and CDR2 is FQGTGA. The CDR3 covers 13 residues. The V and J ends lost 7 bases and 2 bases respectively, with 8 bases between them. The CDR3 here is CASKDRNTGELFF. CDR3 DNA sequence: TGTGCCAGCAAGGACAGAAACACCGGGGAGCTGTTTTTT.

Points on this clonotype: A much larger clonotype is one base distant, so this may be a read error. V usage is TRBV19 and J usage is TRBJ2-2; TRBD1 is a possible D gene (5 bases). The CDR3 runs 13 residues. CDR1 is LNHDA and CDR2 is SQIVND in the germline V gene (reference sequence). CDR3 residues: CVSSPGIAGELFF. The DNA for the CDR3 is TGTGTCAGTAGCCCAGGGATCGCCGGGGAGCTGTTTTTT.

This clonotype was detected only a few times. This chain uses TRBV30 with TRBJ1-1; 9 positions match TRBD1. CDR1 and CDR2 (germline): GTSNPN, SVGIG (reference sequence). The CDR3 sequence is 11 residues long. J was trimmed by 11 bases and V by 5 bases; bases with no gene match: 6. Here the CDR3 reads CAWYDGQGAFF. DNA of the CDR3: TGTGCCTGGTATGACGGACAGGGGGCTTTCTTT.

This chain links TRBV27 with TRBJ2-1, with TRBD2 as a possible D gene (5 bases). V was trimmed by 5 bases and J by 7 bases, leaving 18 bases between them. This CDR3 has 15 amino acids. The germline V gene encodes CDR1 MNHEY and CDR2 SMNVEV (reference sequence). The CDR3 loop reads CASSRTPPSVNEQFF. The DNA for the CDR3 is TGTGCCAGCAGTCGGACTCCCCCGTCAGTAAATGAGCAGTTCTTC.

In this sample, this clonotype turned up a few times. The chain couples TRBV18 to TRBJ2-7; tentatively, D is TRBD1 or TRBD2 (5 bases each). The CDR3 consists of 15 residues. Trimming stripped 4 bases from V and 6 bases from J, with 19 bases between. The germline CDR1 and CDR2 sequences are KGHSH and LQKENI. For the CDR3, the DNA is TGTGCCAGCTCACTTTCCGGGACCCTTGCGGTCGAGCAGTACTTC. The encoded protein is CASSLSGTLAVEQYF. Using reference TRBV18 and TRBJ2-7 for the parts outside the CDR3, the full variable domain is NAGVMQNPRHLVRRRGQEARLRCSPMKGHSHVYWYRQLPEEGLKFMVYLQKENIIDESGMPKERFSAEFPKEGPSILRIQQVVRGDSAAYFCASSLSGTLAVEQYFGPGTRLTVT.

This clonotype occurred many times. The chain has TRBV9 and TRBJ1-2, with 10 bases aligning to TRBD1. Trimming at V came to 0 bases and at J to 5 bases, leaving 4 bases not matched to a gene. Germline lookup yields CDR1 SGDLS and CDR2 YYNGEE. The CDR3 extends over 15 amino acids. In nucleotides, the CDR3 is TGTGCCAGCAGCGTAGACGACAGGGGGCTTTATGGCTACACCTTC. It is translated as CASSVDDRGLYGYTF.